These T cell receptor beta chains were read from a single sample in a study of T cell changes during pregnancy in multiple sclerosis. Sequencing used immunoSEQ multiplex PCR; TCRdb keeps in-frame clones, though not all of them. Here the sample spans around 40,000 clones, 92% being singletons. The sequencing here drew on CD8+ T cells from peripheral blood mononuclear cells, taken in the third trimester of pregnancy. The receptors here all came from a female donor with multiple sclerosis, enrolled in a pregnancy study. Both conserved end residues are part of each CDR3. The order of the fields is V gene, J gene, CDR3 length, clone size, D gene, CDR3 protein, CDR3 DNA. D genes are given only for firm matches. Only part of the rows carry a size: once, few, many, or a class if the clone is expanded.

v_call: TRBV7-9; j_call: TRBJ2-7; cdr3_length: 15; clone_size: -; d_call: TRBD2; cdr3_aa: CASSRREGGSYEQYF; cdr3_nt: TGTGCCAGCAGCCGTCGGGAGGGGGGTTCCTACGAGCAGTACTTC
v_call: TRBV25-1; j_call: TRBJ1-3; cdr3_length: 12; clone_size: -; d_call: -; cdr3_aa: CASTHSGNTIYF; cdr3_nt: TGTGCCAGCACCCACTCTGGAAACACCATATATTTT
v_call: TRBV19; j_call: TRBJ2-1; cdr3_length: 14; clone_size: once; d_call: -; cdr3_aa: CASSIVQGHNEQFF; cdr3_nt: TGTGCCAGTAGTATAGTCCAGGGCCACAATGAGCAGTTCTTC
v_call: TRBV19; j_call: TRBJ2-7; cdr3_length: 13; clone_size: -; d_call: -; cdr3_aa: CASSSSGTYEQYF; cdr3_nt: TGTGCCAGTAGCTCCAGCGGAACCTACGAGCAGTACTTC
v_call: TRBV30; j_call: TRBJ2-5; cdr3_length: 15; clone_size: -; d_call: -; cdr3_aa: CAWTPVAPLQETQYF; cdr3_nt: TGTGCCTGGACCCCGGTTGCCCCATTACAAGAGACCCAGTACTTC
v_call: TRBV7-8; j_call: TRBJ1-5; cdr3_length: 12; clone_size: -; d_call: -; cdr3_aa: CASTGGNQPQHF; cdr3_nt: TGTGCCAGCACCGGGGGCAATCAGCCCCAGCATTTT
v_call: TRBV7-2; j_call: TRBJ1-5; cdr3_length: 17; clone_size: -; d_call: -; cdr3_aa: CASSRGLGDHSNQPQHF; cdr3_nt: TGTGCCAGCAGCCGGGGACTGGGGGACCATAGCAATCAGCCCCAGCATTTT
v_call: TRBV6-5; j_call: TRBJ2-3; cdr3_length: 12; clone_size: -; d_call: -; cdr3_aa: CASRGSPDTQYF; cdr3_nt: TGTGCCAGCAGAGGGAGCCCAGATACGCAGTATTTT
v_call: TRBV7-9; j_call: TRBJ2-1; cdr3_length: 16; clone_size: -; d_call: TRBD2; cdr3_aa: CASSARLAGPYNEQFF; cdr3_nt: TGTGCCAGCAGCGCCAGACTAGCGGGCCCCTACAATGAGCAGTTCTTC
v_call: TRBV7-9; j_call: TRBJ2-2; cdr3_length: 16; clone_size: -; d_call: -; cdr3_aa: CASSLSASVGTGELFF; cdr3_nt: TGTGCCAGCAGCTTAAGTGCCAGCGTTGGCACCGGGGAGCTGTTTTTT
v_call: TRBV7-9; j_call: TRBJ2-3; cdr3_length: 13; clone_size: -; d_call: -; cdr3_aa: CASSSRPADTQYF; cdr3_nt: TGTGCCAGCAGCTCCCGTCCCGCAGATACGCAGTATTTT
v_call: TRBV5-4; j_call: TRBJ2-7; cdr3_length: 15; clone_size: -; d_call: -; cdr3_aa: CASSFQPGAYYEQYF; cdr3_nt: TGTGCCAGCAGCTTCCAACCCGGAGCTTACTACGAGCAGTACTTC
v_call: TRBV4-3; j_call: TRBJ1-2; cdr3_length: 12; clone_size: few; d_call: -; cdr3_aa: CASSQMDNGYTF; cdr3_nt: TGCGCCAGCAGCCAGATGGACAATGGCTACACCTTC
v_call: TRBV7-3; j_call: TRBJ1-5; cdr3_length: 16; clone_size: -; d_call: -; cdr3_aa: CASSLRQGNSNQPQHF; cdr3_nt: TGTGCCAGCAGCTTAAGGCAGGGGAATAGCAATCAGCCCCAGCATTTT
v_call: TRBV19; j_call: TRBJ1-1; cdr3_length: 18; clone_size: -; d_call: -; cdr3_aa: CASSIASWSTGLNTEAFF; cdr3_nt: TGTGCCAGTAGTATAGCCTCCTGGTCAACAGGGTTGAACACTGAAGCTTTCTTT
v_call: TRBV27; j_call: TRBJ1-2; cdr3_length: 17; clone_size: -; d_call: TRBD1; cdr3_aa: CASSFVAGGETNYGYTF; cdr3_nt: TGTGCCAGCAGTTTTGTGGCAGGGGGCGAAACTAACTATGGCTACACCTTC
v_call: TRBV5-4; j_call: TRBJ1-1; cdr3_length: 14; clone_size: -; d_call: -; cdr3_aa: CASSLAQARGEAFF; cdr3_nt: TGTGCCAGCAGCTTAGCTCAGGCCCGGGGTGAAGCTTTCTTT
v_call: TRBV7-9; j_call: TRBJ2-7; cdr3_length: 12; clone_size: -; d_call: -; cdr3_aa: CASSRVGYEQYF; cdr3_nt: TGTGCCAGCAGCCGAGTCGGGTACGAGCAGTACTTC
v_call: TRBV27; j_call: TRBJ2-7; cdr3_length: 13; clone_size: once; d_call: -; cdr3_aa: CASSRGLSYEQYF; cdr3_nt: TGTGCCAGCTCCAGGGGTCTCTCCTACGAGCAGTACTTC
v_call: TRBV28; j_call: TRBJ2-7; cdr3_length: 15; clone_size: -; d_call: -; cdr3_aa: CASSPARRVSYEQYF; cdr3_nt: TGTGCCAGCAGCCCCGCGAGGCGGGTCTCCTACGAGCAGTACTTC
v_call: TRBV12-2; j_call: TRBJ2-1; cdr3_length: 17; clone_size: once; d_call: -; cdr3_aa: CASRLLAGGPISDEQFF; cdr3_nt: TGTGCAAGTCGCTTATTAGCGGGAGGCCCGATTTCCGATGAGCAGTTCTTC
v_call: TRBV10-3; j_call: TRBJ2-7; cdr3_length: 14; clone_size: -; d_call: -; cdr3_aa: CAISEGQNTYEQYF; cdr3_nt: TGTGCCATCAGTGAGGGACAGAATACCTACGAGCAGTACTTC
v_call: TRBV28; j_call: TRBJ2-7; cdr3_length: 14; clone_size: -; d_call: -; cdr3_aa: CASSKRQGPYEQYF; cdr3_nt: TGTGCCAGCAGTAAGCGCCAGGGGCCCTACGAGCAGTACTTC
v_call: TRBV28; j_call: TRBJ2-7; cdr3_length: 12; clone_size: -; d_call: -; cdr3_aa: CASSRGTYEQYF; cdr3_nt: TGTGCCAGCAGTCGGGGAACCTACGAGCAGTACTTC
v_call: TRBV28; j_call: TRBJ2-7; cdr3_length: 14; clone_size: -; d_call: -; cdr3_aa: CASSLVSNSYEQYF; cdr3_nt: TGTGCCAGCAGTTTAGTTAGTAACTCCTACGAGCAGTACTTC
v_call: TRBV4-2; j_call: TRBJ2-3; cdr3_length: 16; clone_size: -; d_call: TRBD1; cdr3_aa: CASSQDEGAGTDTQYF; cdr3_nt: TGTGCCAGCAGCCAAGATGAGGGGGCAGGCACAGATACGCAGTATTTT
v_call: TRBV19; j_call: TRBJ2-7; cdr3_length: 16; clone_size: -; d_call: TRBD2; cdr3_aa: CASSGNIAGPTYEQYF; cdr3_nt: TGTGCCAGTAGCGGGAACATAGCGGGCCCTACCTACGAGCAGTACTTC
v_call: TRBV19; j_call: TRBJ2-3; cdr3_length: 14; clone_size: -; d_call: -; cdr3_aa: CASGRQDGTDTQYF; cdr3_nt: TGTGCCAGTGGTCGCCAGGATGGCACAGATACGCAGTATTTT
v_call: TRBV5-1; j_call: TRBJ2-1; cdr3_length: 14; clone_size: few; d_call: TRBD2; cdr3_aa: CASSLAGGPNEQFF; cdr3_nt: TGCGCCAGCAGCTTAGCGGGAGGGCCCAATGAGCAGTTCTTC
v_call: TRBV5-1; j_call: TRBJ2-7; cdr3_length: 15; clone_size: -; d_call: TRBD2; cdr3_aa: CASRPLASWTYEQYF; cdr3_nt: TGCGCCAGCAGACCACTAGCGAGCTGGACTTACGAGCAGTACTTC
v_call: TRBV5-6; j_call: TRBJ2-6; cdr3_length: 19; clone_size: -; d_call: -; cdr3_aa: CASSLVRGPSFIGANVLTF; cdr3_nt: TGTGCCAGCAGCTTGGTACGCGGCCCAAGTTTCATTGGGGCCAACGTCCTGACTTTC